The T cell receptor (beta chain) described here comes from a study of long-term antiretroviral therapy in people with HIV. With respect to this clone: Its target is not known.

Treatment for all HIV-infected participants took place in the United States. The libraries were made with immunoSEQ v3.0 at survey level. The table came from immunoSEQ multiplex PCR; TCRdb's copy has only in-frame clones and leaves some out. Of tens of thousands of clones in the sample, approximately 84% were seen once. Whole-study findings and limits: With ART, diversity went up but was still lower than in transplant donor controls. HIV repertoire CDR3 lengths ranged less widely than those of controls.

The CDR3 loop spans 11 amino acids. V gave up 4 bases and J gave up 6 bases, with 4 bases separating them. CDR1 is MGHRA and CDR2 is YSYEKL in the germline V gene. This receptor was taken from a woman aged 25 to 39 with HIV. This specimen was unsorted PBMCs, taken approximately 2.9 years before starting antiretroviral therapy. The rearrangement links TRBV4-1 to TRBJ2-1; no reliable D call. CDR3 in amino acids: CASSRFNEQFF. CDR3 nucleotides: TGCGCCAGCAGCCGCTTCAATGAGCAGTTCTTC.